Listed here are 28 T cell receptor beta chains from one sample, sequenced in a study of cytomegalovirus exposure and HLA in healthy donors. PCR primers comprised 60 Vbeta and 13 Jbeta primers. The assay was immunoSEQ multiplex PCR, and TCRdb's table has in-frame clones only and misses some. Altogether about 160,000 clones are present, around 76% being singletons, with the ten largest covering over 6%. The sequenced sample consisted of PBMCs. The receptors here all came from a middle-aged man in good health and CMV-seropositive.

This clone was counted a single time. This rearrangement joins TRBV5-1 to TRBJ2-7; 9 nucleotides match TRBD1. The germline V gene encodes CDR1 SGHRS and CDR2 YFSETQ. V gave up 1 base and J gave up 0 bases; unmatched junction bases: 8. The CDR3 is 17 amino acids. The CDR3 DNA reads TGCGCCAGCAGCTTGCCCCGGGGACAGGGTGTCTCCTACGAGCAGTACTTC. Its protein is CASSLPRGQGVSYEQYF. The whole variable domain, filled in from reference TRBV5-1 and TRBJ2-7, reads KAGVTQTPRYLIKTRGQQVTLSCSPISGHRSVSWYQQTPGQGLQFLFEYFSETQRNKGNFPGRFSGRQFSNSRSEMNVSTLELGDSALYLCASSLPRGQGVSYEQYFGPGTRLTVT.

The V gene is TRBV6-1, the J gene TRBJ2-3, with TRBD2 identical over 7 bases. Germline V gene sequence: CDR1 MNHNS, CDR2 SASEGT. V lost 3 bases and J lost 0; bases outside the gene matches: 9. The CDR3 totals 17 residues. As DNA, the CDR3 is TGTGCCAGCAGTGATAAGGGGCTAGCGGCTAGCACAGATACGCAGTATTTT. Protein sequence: CASSDKGLAASTDTQYF.

The CDR3: CSAVTGTGEGQPQHF. The CDR3 nucleotides are TGCAGCGCCGTAACCGGGACAGGGGAAGGACAGCCCCAGCATTTT. The chain carries TRBV29-1 and TRBJ1-5, with 10 bases aligning to TRBD1. The V segment lost 7 bases and the J segment 7 bases; nucleotides outside the gene matches: 13. This CDR3 is built from 15 residues. Per the germline V gene, CDR1 is SQVTM and CDR2 is ANQGSEA. The full variable domain, with the rest looked up from reference TRBV29-1 and TRBJ1-5, is SAVISQKPSRDICQRGTSLTIQCQVDSQVTMMFWYRQQPGQSLTLIATANQGSEATYESGFVIDKFPISRPNLTFSTLTVSNMSPEDSSIYLCSAVTGTGEGQPQHFGDGTRLSIL.

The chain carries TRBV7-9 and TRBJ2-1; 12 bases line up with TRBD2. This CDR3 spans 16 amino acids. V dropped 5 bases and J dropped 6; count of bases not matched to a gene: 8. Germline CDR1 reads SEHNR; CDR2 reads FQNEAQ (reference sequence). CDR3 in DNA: TGTGCCAGCAGCACCCCGACTAGCGGGGGTTCCAATGAGCAGTTCTTC. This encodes CASSTPTSGGSNEQFF.

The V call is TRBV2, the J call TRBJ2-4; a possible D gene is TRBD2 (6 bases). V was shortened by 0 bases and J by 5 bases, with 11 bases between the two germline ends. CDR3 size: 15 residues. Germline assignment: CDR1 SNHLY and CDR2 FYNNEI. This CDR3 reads CASSEAGGTQNIQYF. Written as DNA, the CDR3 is TGTGCCAGCAGTGAAGCGGGGGGTACCCAAAACATTCAGTACTTC.

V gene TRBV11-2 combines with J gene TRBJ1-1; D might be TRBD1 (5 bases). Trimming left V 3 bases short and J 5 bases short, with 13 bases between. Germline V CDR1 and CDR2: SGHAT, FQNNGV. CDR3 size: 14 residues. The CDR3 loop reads CASSFLGLGTEAFF. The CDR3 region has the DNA TGTGCCAGCAGCTTTCTGGGGCTGGGGACTGAAGCTTTCTTT.

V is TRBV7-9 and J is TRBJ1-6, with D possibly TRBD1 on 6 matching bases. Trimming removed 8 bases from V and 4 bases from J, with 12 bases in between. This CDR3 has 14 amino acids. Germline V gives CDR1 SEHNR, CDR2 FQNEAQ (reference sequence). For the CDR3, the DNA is TGTGCCAGCTTCACAGGGAGTTATAATTCACCCCTCCACTTT. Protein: CASFTGSYNSPLHF. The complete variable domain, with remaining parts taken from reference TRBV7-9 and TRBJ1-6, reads DTGVSQNPRHKITKRGQNVTFRCDPISEHNRLYWYRQTLGQGPEFLTYFQNEAQLEKSRLLSDRFSAERPKGSFSTLEIQRTEQGDSAMYLCASFTGSYNSPLHFGNGTRLTVT.

DNA of the CDR3: TGCGCCAGCAGCTTTACGGGGGTCGAGCAGTACTTC. This codes for CASSFTGVEQYF. The rearrangement links TRBV5-1 to TRBJ2-5, with a possible D match to TRBD2 (6 bases). The end of the DNA is better explained by TRBJ2-7, so the J call may be wrong. The CDR3 spans 12 residues. Germline V gives CDR1 SGHRS, CDR2 YFSETQ.

CDR3 residues: CASSQTGSNNEKLFF. The DNA for the CDR3 is TGTGCCAGCAGCCAGACAGGGTCAAATAATGAAAAACTGTTTTTT. V gene TRBV11-2 combines with J gene TRBJ1-4; 7 bases match TRBD1. Germline V lookup: CDR1 SGHAT, CDR2 FQNNGV. CDR3 length: 15 amino acids. The V gene end was trimmed by 5 bases and the J gene end by 4 bases; junction bases not matched to a gene: 7.

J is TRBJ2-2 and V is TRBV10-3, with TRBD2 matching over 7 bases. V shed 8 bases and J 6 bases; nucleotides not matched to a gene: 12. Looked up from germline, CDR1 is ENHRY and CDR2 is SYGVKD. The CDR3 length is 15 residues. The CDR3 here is CAIRPGLGGAGELFF. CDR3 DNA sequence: TGTGCCATCCGCCCCGGATTGGGGGGGGCCGGGGAGCTGTTTTTT.

The CDR3 reads CASSPPGGETQYF. CDR3 sequence (DNA): TGTGCCAGCAGCCCGCCAGGGGGGGAGACCCAGTACTTC. This sequence joins TRBV7-6 and TRBJ2-5; possible D gene TRBD1, 7 bases. The V gene's germline CDR1 is SGHVS and CDR2 FNYEAQ. The ends were cut back, 5 bases at V and 5 bases at J, with 12 bases in the middle. The CDR3 totals 13 residues.

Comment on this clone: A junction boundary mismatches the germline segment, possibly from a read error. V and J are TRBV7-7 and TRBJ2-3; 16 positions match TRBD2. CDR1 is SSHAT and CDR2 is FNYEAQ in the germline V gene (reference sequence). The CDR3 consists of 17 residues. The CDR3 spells CASSAGLAGGLSDTQYF. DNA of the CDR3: TGTGCTAGCAGCGCGGGACTAGCGGGGGGGCTAAGTGATACGCAGTATTTT.

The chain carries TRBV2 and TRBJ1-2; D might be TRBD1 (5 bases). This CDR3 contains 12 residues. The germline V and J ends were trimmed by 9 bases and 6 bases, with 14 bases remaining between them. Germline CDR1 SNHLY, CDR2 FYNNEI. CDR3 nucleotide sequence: TGTGCCAGGGCATGGGCGGGGGATGGCTACACCTTC. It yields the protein CARAWAGDGYTF.

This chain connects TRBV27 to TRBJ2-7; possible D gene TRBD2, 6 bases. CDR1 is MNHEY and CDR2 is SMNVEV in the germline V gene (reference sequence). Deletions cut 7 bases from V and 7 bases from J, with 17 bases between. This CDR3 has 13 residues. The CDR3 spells CASTLPGTREQYF. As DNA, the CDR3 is TGTGCCAGCACCCTTCCGGGGACTCGGGAGCAGTACTTC.

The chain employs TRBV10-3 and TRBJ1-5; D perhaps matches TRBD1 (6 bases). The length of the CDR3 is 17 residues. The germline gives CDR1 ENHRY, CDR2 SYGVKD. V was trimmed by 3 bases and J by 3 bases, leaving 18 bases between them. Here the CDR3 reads CAISESPYRDPNQPQHF. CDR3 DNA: TGTGCCATCAGTGAATCGCCTTACAGGGATCCCAATCAGCCCCAGCATTTT.

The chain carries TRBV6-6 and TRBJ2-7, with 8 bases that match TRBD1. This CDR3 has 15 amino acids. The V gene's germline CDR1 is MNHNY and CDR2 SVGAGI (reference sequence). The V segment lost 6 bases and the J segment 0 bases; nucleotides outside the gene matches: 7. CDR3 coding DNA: TGTGCCAGCAGCCTTGACAGGGGTAGCTCCTACGAGCAGTACTTC. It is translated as CASSLDRGSSYEQYF.

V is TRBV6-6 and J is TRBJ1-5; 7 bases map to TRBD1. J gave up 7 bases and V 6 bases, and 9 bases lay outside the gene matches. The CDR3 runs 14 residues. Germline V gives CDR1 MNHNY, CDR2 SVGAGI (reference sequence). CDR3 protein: CASRPDRVGQPQHF. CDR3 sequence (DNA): TGTGCCAGCAGACCCGACAGGGTCGGGCAGCCCCAGCATTTT.

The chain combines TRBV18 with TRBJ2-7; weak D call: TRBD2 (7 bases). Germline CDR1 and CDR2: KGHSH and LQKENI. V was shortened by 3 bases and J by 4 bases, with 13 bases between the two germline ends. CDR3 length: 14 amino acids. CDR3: CASSPAGGHYEQYF. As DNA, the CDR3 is TGTGCCAGCTCACCGGCCGGGGGGCATTACGAGCAGTACTTC. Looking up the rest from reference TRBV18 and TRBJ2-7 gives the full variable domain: NAGVMQNPRHLVRRRGQEARLRCSPMKGHSHVYWYRQLPEEGLKFMVYLQKENIIDESGMPKERFSAEFPKEGPSILRIQQVVRGDSAAYFCASSPAGGHYEQYFGPGTRLTVT.

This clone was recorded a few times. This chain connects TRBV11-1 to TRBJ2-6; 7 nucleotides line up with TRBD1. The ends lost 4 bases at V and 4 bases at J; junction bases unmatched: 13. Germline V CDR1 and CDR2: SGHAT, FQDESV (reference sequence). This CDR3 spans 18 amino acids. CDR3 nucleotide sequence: TGTGCCAGCAGCTCCTCCCGACAGGGTGCGAGGGGGGCCAACGTCCTGACTTTC. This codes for CASSSSRQGARGANVLTF.

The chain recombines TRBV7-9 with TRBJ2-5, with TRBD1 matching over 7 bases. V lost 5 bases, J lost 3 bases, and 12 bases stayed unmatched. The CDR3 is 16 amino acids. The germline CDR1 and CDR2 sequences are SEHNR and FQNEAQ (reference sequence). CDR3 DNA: TGTGCCAGCAGCCCAATCCTCCGGGACAGAGAAGAGACCCAGTACTTC. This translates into CASSPILRDREETQYF.

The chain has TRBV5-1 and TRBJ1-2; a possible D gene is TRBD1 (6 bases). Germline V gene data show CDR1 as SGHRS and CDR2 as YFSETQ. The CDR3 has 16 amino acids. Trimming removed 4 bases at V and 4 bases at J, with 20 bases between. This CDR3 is CASSLTGGPSAYGYTF. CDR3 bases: TGCGCCAGCAGCCTGACGGGGGGCCCCAGCGCCTATGGCTACACCTTC. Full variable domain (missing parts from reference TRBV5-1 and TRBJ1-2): KAGVTQTPRYLIKTRGQQVTLSCSPISGHRSVSWYQQTPGQGLQFLFEYFSETQRNKGNFPGRFSGRQFSNSRSEMNVSTLELGDSALYLCASSLTGGPSAYGYTFGSGTRLTVV.

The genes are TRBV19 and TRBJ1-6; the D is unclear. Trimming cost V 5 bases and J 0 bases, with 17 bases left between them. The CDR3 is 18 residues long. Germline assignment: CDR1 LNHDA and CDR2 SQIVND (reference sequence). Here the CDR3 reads CASSPQSAVSSYNSPLHF. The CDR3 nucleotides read TGTGCCAGTAGTCCACAGAGTGCAGTAAGCTCCTATAATTCACCCCTCCACTTT.

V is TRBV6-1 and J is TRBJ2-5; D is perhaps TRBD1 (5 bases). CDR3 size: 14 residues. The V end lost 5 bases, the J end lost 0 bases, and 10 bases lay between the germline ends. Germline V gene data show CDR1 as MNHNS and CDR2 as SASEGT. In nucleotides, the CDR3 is TGTGCCAGCAGTCTAGGGGTTTACCAAGAGACCCAGTACTTC. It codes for CASSLGVYQETQYF.

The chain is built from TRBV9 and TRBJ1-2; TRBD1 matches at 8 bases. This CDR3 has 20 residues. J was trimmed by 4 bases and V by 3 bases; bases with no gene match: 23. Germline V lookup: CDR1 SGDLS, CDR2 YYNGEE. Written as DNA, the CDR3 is TGTGCCAGCAGCGCCGGGATCGGAGGGCAGGGGGCCCAAAACTTCTATGGCTACACCTTC. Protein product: CASSAGIGGQGAQNFYGYTF. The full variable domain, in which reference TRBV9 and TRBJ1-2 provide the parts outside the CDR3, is DSGVTQTPKHLITATGQRVTLRCSPRSGDLSVYWYQQSLDQGLQFLIQYYNGEERAKGNILERFSAQQFPDLHSELNLSSLELGDSALYFCASSAGIGGQGAQNFYGYTFGSGTRLTVV.

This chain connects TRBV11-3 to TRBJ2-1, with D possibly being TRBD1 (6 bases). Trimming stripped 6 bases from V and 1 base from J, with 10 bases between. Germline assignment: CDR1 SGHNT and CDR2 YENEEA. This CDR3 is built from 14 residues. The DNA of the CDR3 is TGTGCCAGCAGTTACAGGGATTCCTACAATGAGCAGTTCTTC. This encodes CASSYRDSYNEQFF.

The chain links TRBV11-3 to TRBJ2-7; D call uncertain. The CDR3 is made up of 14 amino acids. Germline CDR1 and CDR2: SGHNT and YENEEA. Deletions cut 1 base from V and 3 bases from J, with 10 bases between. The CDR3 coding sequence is TGTGCCAGCAGCTTAGGGGCAGGTAGCTACGAGCAGTACTTC. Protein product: CASSLGAGSYEQYF.

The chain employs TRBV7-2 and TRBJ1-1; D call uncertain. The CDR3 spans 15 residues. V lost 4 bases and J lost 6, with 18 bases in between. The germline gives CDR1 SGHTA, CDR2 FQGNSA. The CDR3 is CASSSITGWVAEAFF. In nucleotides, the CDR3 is TGTGCCAGCAGCTCTATCACCGGGTGGGTCGCTGAAGCTTTCTTT. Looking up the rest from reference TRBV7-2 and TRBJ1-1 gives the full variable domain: GAGVSQSPSNKVTEKGKDVELRCDPISGHTALYWYRQSLGQGLEFLIYFQGNSAPDKSGLPSDRFSAERTGGSVSTLTIQRTQQEDSAVYLCASSSITGWVAEAFFGQGTRLTVV.

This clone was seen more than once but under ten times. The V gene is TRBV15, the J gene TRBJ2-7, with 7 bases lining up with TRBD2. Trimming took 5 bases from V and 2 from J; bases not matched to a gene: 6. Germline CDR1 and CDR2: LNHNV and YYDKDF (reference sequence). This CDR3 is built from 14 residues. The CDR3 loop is CATSSKRGTYEQYF. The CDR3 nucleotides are TGTGCCACCAGCTCCAAGCGGGGTACCTACGAGCAGTACTTC.